The entry that follows covers one TCR beta chain sequence. Its antigen is undetermined. This specimen belongs to a study of CD8+ T cells in alopecia areata. Study results and limitations: Researchers report lesional scalp, most notably alopecia totalis/universalis, outstripped normal scalp in clonality. Sharing of TCRs across patients appeared less clear than in mice, possibly for HLA-related reasons.

In each case, RNA was isolated and then reverse transcribed into cDNA as the sequencing template. Measured with immunoSEQ multiplex PCR; TCRdb has only the in-frame clones, and not every one. Of roughly 120,000 clones detected, about 60% appear once; the ten largest clones hold 2.8%. CDR1 and CDR2 (germline): SGHRS, YFSETQ. With 1 base removed from V and 0 bases from J, the gap between germline ends came to 8 bases. The CDR3 length is 14 residues. The sequence was obtained from a human donor in good health. Sequencing was performed on CD4+ T cells sorted from blood. The chain joins TRBV5-1 to TRBJ2-7; D call uncertain. The CDR3 loop is CASSLTVGSYEQYF. The CDR3 nucleotides are TGCGCCAGCAGCTTGACGGTCGGCTCCTACGAGCAGTACTTC.